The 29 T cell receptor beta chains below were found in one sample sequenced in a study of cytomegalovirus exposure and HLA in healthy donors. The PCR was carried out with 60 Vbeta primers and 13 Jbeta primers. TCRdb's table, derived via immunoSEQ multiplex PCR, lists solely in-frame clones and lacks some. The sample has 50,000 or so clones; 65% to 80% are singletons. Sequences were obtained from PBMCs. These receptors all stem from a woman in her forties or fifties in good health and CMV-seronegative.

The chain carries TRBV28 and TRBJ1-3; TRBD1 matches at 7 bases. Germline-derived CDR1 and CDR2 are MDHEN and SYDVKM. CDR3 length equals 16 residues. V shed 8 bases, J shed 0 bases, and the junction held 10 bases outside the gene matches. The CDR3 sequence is CASSPPGQSSGNTIYF. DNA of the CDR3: TGTGCCAGCTCTCCTCCGGGACAGAGCTCTGGAAACACCATATATTTT.

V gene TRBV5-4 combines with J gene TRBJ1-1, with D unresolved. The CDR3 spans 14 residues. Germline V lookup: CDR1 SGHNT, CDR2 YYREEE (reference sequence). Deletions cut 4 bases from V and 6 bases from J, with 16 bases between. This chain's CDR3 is CASSDTKRKAEAFF. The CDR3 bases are TGTGCCAGCAGCGATACGAAGAGGAAGGCTGAAGCTTTCTTT.

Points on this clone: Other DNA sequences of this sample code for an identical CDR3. The CDR3 protein is CASSPDRDYGYTF. In DNA form, the CDR3 reads TGTGCCAGCTCACCCGACAGGGACTATGGCTACACCTTC. The chain uses TRBV18 and TRBJ1-2, with TRBD1 identical over 7 bases. V shed 3 bases and J 3 bases; nucleotides not matched to a gene: 1. This CDR3 is 13 amino acids long. The germline V gene encodes CDR1 KGHSH and CDR2 LQKENI.

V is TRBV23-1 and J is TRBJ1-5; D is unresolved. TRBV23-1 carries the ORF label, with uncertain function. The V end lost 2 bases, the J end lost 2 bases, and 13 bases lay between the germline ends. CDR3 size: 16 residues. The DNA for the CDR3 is TGCGCCAGCAGTCAAATTCGGGCGAGGGGCAATCAGCCCCAGCATTTT. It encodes CASSQIRARGNQPQHF.

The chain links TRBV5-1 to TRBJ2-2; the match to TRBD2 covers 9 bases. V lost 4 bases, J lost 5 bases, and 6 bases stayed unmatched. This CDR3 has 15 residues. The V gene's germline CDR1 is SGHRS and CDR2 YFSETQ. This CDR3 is CASSLSAGGTGELFF. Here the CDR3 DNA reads TGCGCCAGCAGCCTATCAGCGGGAGGAACCGGGGAGCTGTTTTTT.

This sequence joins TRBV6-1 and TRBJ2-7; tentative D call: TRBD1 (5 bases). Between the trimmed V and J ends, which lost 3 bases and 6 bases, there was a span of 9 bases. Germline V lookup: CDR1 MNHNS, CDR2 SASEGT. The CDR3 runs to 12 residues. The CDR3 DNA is TGTGCCAGCAGTGATCTCCAGGGCGAGCAGTACTTC. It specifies CASSDLQGEQYF.

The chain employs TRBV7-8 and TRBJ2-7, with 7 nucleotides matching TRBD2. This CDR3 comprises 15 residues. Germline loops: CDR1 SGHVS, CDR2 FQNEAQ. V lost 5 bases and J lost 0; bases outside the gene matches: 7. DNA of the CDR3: TGTGCCAGCAGCACCCTGGGAGGGAACTCCTACGAGCAGTACTTC. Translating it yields CASSTLGGNSYEQYF.

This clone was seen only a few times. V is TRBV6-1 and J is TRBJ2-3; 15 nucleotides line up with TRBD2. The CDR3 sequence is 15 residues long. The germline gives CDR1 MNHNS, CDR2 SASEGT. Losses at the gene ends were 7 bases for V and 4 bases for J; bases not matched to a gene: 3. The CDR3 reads CASTGTSGGPDTQYF. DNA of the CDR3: TGTGCCAGCACCGGGACTAGCGGGGGGCCAGATACGCAGTATTTT.

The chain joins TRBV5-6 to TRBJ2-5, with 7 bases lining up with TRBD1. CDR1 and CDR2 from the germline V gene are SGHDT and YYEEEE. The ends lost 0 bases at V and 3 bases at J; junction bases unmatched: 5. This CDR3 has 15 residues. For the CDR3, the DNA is TGTGCCAGCAGCTTGGACAGGGGTTGGGAAGAGACCCAGTACTTC. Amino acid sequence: CASSLDRGWEETQYF.

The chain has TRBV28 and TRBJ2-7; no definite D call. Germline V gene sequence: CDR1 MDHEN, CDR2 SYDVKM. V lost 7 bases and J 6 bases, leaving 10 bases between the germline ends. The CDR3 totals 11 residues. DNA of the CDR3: TGTGCCAGCACCCCGGGTGGCGAGCAGTACTTC. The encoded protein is CASTPGGEQYF.

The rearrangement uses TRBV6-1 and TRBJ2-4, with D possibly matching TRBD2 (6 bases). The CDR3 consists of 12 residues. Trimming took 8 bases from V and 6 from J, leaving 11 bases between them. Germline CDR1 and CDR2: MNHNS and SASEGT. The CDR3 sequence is CASSSGRNIQYF. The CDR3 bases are TGTGCCAGCTCATCCGGGAGAAACATTCAGTACTTC.

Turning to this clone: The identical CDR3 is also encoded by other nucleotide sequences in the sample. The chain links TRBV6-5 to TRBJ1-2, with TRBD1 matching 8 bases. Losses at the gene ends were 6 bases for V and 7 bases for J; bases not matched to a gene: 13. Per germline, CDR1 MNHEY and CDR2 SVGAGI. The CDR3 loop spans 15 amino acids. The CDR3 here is CASSRPGGASVGYTF. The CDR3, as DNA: TGTGCCAGCAGCCGCCCAGGGGGCGCTTCGGTTGGCTACACCTTC.

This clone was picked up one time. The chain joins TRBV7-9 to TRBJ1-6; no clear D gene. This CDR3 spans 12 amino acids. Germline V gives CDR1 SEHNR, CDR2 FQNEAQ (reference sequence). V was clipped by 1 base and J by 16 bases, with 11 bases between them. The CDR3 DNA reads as TGTGCCAGCAGCTTAGAGCGGCAAGTTCTCCACTTT. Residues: CASSLERQVLHF.

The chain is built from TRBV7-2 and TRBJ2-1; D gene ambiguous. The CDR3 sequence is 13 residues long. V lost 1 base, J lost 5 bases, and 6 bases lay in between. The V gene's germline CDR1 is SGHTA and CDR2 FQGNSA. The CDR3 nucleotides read TGTGCCAGCAGCTTAGGGGCGAACAATGAGCAGTTCTTC. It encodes CASSLGANNEQFF.

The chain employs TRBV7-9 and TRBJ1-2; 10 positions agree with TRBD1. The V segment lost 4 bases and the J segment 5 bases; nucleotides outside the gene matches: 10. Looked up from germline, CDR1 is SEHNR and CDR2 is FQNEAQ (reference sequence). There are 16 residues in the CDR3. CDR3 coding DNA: TGTGCCAGCAGCTCGGGGACAGGGGTCCTTCCTTATGGCTACACCTTC. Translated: CASSSGTGVLPYGYTF.

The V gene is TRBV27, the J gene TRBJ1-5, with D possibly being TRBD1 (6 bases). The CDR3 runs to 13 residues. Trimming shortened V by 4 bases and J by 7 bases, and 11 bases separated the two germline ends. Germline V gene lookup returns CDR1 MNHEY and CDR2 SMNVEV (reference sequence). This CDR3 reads CASSSAGGQPQHF. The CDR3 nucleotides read TGTGCCAGCAGTTCCGCGGGGGGCCAGCCCCAGCATTTT.

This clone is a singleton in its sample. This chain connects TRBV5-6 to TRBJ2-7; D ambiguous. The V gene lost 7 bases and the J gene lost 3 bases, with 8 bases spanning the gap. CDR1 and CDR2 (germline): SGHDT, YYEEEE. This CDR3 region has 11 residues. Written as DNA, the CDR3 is TGTGCCAGCTCGGGTGGCTACGAGCAGTACTTC. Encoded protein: CASSGGYEQYF.

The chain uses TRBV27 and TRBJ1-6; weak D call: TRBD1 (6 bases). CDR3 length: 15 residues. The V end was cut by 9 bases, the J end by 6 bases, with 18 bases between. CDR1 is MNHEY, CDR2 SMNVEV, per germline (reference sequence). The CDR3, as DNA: TGTGCCAGGACCCTCGGGGGGACAAGTAATTCACCCCTCCACTTT. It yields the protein CARTLGGTSNSPLHF.

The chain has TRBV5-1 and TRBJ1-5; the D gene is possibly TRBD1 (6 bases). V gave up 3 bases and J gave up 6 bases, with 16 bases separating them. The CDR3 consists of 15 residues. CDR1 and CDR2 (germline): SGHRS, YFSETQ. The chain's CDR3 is CASSWYRAAGQPQHF. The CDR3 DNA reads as TGCGCCAGCAGCTGGTACAGGGCAGCAGGTCAGCCCCAGCATTTT.

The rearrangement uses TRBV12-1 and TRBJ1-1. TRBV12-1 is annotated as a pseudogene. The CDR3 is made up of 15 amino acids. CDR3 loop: CASSFGLAERTEAFF. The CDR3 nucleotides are TGTGCCAGCAGCTTTGGCTTGGCCGAGCGCACTGAAGCTTTCTTT.

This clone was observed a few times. The CDR3 reads CASSPSYAGKNIQYF. In DNA form, the CDR3 reads TGTGCCAGTAGTCCATCCTACGCGGGCAAAAACATTCAGTACTTC. This chain links TRBV19 with TRBJ2-4; tentative D call: TRBD2 (5 bases). V dropped 5 bases and J dropped 3 bases, with 14 bases sitting between them. CDR3 length equals 15 residues. Germline V gene sequence: CDR1 LNHDA, CDR2 SQIVND (reference sequence).

The chain's CDR3 is CASSRQGAGEQYF. CDR3 DNA sequence: TGTGCCAGCAGCCGACAGGGGGCGGGAGAGCAGTACTTC. The chain combines TRBV7-2 with TRBJ2-7, with 10 bases that match TRBD1. Germline V gene data show CDR1 as SGHTA and CDR2 as FQGNSA. Trimming cost V 5 bases and J 7 bases; bases outside gene matches: 5. The CDR3 totals 13 residues.

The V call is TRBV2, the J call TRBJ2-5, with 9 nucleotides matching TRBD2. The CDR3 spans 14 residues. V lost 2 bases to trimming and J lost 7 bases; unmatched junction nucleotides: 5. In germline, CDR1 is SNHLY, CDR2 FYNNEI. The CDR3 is CASSELAGRGTQYF. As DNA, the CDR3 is TGTGCCAGCAGTGAACTAGCGGGGCGCGGGACCCAGTACTTC.

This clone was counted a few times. CDR3 loop: CASSEADTNQPQHF. CDR3 DNA sequence: TGTGCCAGCAGTGAAGCGGACACCAATCAGCCCCAGCATTTT. The chain joins TRBV2 to TRBJ1-5; TRBD1 might be the D (5 bases). With 0 bases removed from V and 3 bases from J, the gap between germline ends came to 6 bases. The germline V gene has CDR1 SNHLY and CDR2 FYNNEI. CDR3 length: 14 amino acids.

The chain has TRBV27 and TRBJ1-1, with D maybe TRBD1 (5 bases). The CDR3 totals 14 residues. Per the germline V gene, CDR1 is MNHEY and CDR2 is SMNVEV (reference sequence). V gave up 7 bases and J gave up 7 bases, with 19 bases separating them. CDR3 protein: CASIIRVGYGEAFF. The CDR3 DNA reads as TGTGCCAGCATCATCAGGGTCGGGTATGGTGAAGCTTTCTTT.

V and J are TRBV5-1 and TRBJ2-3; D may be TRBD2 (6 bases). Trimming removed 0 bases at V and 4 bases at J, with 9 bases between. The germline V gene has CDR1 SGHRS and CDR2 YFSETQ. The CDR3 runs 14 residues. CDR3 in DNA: TGCGCCAGCAGCTTGGACGGGGGTTCAGATACGCAGTATTTT. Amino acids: CASSLDGGSDTQYF.

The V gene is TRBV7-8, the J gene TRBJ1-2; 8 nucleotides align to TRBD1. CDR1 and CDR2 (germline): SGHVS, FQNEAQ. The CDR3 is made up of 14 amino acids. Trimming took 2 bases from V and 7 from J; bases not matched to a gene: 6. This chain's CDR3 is CASSLSQGAGGYTF. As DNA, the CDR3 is TGTGCCAGCAGCTTAAGTCAGGGGGCAGGTGGCTACACCTTC.

In nucleotides, the CDR3 is TGTGCCAGCAGCGTAGTGCGGGGGGAGCTGTTTTTT. This codes for CASSVVRGELFF. The chain couples TRBV9 to TRBJ2-2; D ambiguous. The CDR3 spans 12 residues. The V end was cut by 0 bases, the J end by 8 bases, with 5 bases between. Per germline, CDR1 SGDLS and CDR2 YYNGEE. Supplemented by reference TRBV9 and TRBJ2-2, the full variable domain reads DSGVTQTPKHLITATGQRVTLRCSPRSGDLSVYWYQQSLDQGLQFLIQYYNGEERAKGNILERFSAQQFPDLHSELNLSSLELGDSALYFCASSVVRGELFFGEGSRLTVL.

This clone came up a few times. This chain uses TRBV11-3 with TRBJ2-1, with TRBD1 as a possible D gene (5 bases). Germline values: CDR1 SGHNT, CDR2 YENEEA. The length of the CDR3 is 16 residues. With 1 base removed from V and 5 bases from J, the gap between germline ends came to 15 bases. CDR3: CASSLGITGAHNEQFF. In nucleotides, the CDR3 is TGTGCCAGCAGCTTAGGGATAACAGGCGCACACAATGAGCAGTTCTTC.